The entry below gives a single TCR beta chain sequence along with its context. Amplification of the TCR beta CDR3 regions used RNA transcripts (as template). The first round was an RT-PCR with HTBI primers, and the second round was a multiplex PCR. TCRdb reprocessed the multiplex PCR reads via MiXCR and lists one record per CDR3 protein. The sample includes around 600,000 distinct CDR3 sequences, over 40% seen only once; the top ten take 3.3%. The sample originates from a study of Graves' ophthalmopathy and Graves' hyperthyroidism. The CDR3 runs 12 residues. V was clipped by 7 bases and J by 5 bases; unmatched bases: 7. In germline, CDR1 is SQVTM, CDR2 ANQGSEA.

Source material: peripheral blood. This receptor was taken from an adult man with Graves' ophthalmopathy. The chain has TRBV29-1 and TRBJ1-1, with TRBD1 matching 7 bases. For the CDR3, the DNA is TGCAGCGCTGACAGGGTAGTGACTGAAGCTTTCTTT. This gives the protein CSADRVVTEAFF.